This T cell receptor (beta chain) is from a study of control samples from healthy donors and cancer patients. Points on this clone: The junction departs from the called germline gene at one end, perhaps through a read error.

CDR3 size: 17 residues. CDR1 and CDR2 from the germline V gene are SGDLS and YYNGEE. Measured with immunoSEQ multiplex PCR; TCRdb has only the in-frame clones, and not every one. The repertoire holds about 130,000 clones, roughly 89% seen once, with around 5.8% in the top ten. This clonotype was obtained from a man aged 18 to 30 in good health. The sequenced material came from blood. The chain joins TRBV9 to TRBJ1-4; TRBD1 might be the D (6 bases). As DNA, the CDR3 is TGTGCCGGCAGCGCCGGGCAGGGGCCAGTCATTAATGAAAAACTGTTTTTT. It encodes CAGSAGQGPVINEKLFF.